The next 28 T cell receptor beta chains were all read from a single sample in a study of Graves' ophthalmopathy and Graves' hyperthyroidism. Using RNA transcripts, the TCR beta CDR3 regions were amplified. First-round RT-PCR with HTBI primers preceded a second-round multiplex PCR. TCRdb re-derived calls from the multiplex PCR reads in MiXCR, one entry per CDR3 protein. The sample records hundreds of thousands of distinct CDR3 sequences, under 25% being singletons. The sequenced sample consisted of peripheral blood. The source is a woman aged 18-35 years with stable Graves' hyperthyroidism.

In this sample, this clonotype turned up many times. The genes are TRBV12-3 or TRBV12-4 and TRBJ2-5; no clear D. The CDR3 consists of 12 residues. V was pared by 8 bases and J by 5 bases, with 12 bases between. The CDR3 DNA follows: TGTGCCAGCGGCTTCTTATCGGAGACCCAGTACTTC. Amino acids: CASGFLSETQYF.

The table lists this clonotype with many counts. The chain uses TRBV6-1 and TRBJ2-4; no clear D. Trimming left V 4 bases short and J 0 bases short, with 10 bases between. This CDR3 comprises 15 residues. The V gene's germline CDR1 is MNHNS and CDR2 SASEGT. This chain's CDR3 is CASSGRVLAKNIQYF. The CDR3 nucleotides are TGTGCCAGCAGTGGCCGTGTCCTAGCCAAAAACATTCAGTACTTC.

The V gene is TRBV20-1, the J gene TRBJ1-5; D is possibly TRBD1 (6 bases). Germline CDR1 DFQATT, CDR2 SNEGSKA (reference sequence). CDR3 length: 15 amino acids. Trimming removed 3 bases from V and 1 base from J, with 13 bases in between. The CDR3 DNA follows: TGCAGTGCTAGTACCTACAGGGAGAGCAATCAGCCCCAGCATTTT. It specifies CSASTYRESNQPQHF.

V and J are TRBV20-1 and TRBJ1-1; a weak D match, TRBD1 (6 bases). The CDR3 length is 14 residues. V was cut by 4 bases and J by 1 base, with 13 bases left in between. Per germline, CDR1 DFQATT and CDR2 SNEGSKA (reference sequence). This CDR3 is CSAIPTGPNTEAFF. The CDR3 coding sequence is TGCAGTGCTATTCCGACAGGCCCGAACACTGAAGCTTTCTTT.

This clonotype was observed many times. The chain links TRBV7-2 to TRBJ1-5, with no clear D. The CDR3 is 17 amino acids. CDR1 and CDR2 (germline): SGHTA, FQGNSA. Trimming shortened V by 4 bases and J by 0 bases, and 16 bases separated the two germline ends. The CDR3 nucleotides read TGTGCCAGCAGCTCGTGGGGAGGGCGATATAGCAATCAGCCCCAGCATTTT. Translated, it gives CASSSWGGRYSNQPQHF.

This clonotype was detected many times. Here the CDR3 DNA reads TGCGCCAGCAGCAGGGCCCTTAGCGGGAATCTTAACGAGCAGTACTTC. Translating gives CASSRALSGNLNEQYF. The chain links TRBV4-1 to TRBJ2-7, with 8 bases fitting TRBD2. Germline loops: CDR1 MGHRA, CDR2 YSYEKL. J was trimmed by 5 bases and V by 5 bases; bases with no gene match: 14. The CDR3 sequence is 16 residues long.

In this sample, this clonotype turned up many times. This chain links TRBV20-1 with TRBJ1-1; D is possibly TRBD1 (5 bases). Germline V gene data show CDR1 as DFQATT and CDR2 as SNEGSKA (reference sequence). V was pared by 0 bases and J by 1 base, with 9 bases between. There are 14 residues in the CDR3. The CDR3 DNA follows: TGCAGTGCTAGAGACCGTGGGGCGAACACTGAAGCTTTCTTT. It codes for CSARDRGANTEAFF.

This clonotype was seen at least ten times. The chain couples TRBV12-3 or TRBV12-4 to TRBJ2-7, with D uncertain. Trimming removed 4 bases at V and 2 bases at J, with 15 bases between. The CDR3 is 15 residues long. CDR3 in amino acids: CASSSRLTYTYEQYF. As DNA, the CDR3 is TGTGCCAGCAGTTCTCGGTTAACGTATACCTACGAGCAGTACTTC.

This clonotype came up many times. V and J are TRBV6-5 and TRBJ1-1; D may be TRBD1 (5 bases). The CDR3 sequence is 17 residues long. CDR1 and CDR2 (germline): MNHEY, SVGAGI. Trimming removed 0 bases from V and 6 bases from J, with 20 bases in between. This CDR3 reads CASSYSRAQGYSPEAFF. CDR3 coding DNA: TGTGCCAGCAGTTACTCGAGGGCCCAGGGATACTCTCCTGAAGCTTTCTTT.

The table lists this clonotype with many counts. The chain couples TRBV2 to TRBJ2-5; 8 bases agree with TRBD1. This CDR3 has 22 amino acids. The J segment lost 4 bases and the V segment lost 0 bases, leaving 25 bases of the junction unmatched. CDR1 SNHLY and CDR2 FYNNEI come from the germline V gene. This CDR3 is CASSEALWFRWTGRYEGETQYF. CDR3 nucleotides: TGTGCCAGCAGTGAAGCGCTTTGGTTTCGGTGGACAGGGCGTTACGAAGGAGAGACCCAGTACTTC.

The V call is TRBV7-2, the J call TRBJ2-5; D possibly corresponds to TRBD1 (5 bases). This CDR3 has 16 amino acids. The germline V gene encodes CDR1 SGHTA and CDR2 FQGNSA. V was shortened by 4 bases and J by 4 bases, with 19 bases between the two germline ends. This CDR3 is CASSYRPGQGRETQYF. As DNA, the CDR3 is TGTGCCAGCAGCTACAGACCAGGGCAGGGTCGAGAGACCCAGTACTTC.

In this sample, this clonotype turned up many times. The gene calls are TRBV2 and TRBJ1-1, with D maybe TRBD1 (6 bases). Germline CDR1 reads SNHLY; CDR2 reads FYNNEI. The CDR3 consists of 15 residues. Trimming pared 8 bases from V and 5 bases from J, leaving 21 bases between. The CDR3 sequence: CASLDVTGSGTEAFF. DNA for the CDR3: TGTGCCAGCCTAGACGTTACAGGGAGCGGAACTGAAGCTTTCTTT.

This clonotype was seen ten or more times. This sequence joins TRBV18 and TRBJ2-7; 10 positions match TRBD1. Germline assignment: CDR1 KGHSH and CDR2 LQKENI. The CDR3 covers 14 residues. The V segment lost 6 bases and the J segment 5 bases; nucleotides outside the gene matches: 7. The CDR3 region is CASSPGQGPNEQYF. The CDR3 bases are TGTGCCAGCTCTCCGGGACAGGGGCCCAACGAGCAGTACTTC.

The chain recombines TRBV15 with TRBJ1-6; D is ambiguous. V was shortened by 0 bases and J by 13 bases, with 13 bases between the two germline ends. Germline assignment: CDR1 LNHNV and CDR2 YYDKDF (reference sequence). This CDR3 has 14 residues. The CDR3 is CATSRDYGIEPLHF. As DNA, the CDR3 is TGTGCCACCAGCAGAGATTACGGAATTGAGCCCCTCCACTTT.

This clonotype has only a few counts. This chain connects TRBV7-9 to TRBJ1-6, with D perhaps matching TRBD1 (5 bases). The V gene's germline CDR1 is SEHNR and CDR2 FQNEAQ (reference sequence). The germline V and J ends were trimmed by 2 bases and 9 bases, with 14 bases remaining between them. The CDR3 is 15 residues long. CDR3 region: CASSLRIRRGSPLHF. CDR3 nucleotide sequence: TGTGCCAGCAGCTTACGAATTCGGAGGGGTTCACCCCTCCACTTT.

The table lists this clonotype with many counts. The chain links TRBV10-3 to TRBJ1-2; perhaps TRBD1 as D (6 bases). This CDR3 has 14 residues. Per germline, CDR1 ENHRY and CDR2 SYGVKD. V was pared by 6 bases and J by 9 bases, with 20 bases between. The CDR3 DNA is TGTGCCATCAGGGTACAGGGAGGGAGCTCGAGCTACACCTTC. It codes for CAIRVQGGSSSYTF.

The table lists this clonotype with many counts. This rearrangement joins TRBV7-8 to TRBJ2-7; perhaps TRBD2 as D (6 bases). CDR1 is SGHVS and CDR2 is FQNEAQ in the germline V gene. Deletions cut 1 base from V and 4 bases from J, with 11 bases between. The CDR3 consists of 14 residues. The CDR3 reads CASSLGAEGYEQYF. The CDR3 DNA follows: TGTGCCAGCAGCTTAGGGGCGGAGGGGTACGAGCAGTACTTC.

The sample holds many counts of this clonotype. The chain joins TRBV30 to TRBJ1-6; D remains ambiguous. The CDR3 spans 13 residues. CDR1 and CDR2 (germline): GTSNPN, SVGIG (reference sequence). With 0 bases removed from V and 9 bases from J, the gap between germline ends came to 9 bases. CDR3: CAWSVSIGSPLHF. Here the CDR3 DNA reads TGTGCCTGGAGTGTCAGTATTGGTTCACCCCTCCACTTT.

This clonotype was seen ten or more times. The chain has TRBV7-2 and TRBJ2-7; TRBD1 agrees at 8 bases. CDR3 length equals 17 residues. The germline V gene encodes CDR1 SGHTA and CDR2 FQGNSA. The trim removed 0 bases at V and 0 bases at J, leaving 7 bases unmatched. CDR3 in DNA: TGTGCCAGCAGCTTAGCGACTTGGGACAGGTCCTCCTACGAGCAGTACTTC. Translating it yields CASSLATWDRSSYEQYF.

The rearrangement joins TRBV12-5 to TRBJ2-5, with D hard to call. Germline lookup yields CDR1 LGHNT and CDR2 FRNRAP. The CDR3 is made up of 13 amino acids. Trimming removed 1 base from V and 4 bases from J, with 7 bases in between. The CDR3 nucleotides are TGTGCTAGTGGTTTGGGGGTCCCAGAGACCCAGTACTTC. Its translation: CASGLGVPETQYF.

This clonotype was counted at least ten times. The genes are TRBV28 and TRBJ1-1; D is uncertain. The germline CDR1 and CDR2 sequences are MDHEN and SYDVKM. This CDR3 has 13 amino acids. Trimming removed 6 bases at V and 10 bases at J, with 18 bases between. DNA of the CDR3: TGTGCCAGCAGCCGATCGGTAGCTGGCGGAGCTTTCTTT. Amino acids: CASSRSVAGGAFF. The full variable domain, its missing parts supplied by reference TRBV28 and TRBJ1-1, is DVKVTQSSRYLVKRTGEKVFLECVQDMDHENMFWYRQDPGLGLRLIYFSYDVKMKEKGDIPEGYSVSREKKERFSLILESASTNQTSMYLCASSRSVAGGAFFGQGTRLTVV.

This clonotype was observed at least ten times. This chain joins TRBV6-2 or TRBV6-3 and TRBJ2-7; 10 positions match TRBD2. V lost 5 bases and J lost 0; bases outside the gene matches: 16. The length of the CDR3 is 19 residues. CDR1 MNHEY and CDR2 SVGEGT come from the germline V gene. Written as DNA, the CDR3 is TGTGCCAGCAGTCCACCCTTCGTGGCAGCGGGAGGGATCTCCTACGAGCAGTACTTC. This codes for CASSPPFVAAGGISYEQYF.

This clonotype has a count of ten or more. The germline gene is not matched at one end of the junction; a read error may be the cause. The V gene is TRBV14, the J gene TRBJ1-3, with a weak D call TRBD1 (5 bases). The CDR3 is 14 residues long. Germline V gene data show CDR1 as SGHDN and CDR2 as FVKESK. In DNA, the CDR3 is TGTGCCAGAAGCCTGACAGAACCTGGAAACACCATATATTTT. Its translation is CARSLTEPGNTIYF.

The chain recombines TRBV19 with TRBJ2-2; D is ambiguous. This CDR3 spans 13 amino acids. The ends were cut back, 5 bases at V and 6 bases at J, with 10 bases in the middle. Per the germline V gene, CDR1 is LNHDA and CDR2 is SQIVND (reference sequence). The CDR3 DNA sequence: TGTGCCAGTAGTCTCAGGAAGGCCGGGGAGCTGTTTTTT. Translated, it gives CASSLRKAGELFF.

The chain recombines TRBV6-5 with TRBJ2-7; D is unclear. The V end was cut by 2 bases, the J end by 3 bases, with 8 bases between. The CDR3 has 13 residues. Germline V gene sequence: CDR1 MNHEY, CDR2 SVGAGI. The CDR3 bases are TGTGCCAGCAGTTACGACCCAAACTACGAGCAGTACTTC. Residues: CASSYDPNYEQYF.

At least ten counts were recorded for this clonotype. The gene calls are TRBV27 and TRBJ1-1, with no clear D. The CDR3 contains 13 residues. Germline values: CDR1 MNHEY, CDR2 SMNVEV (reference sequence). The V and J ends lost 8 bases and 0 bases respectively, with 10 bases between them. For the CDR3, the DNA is TGTGCCAGCGGAAGACGGATGAACACTGAAGCTTTCTTT. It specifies CASGRRMNTEAFF.

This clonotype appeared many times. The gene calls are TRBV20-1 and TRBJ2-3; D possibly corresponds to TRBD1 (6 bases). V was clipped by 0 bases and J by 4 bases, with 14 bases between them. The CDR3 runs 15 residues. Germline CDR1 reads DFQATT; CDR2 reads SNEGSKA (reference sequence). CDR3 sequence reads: CSARDWGRGADTQYF. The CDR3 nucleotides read TGCAGTGCTAGAGATTGGGGCAGGGGCGCAGATACGCAGTATTTT.

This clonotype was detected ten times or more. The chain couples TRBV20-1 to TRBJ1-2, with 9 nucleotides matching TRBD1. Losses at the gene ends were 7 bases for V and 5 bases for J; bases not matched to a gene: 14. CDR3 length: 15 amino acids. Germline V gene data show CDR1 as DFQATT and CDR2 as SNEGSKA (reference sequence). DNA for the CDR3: TGCAGTGTTCGCGGGACAGGGCCGATTTTTTATGGCTACACCTTC. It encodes CSVRGTGPIFYGYTF.